A selection of T cell receptor beta chains follows, all from one sample in a study of T cell responses to AZD1222 COVID-19 vaccine. The table came from immunoSEQ multiplex PCR; TCRdb's copy has only in-frame clones and leaves some out. The table has about 92,000 clones, over 75% seen once. Sequencing was performed on peripheral blood, taken on day 0 of AZD1222 vaccination. The receptors here all came from an adult in good health. Both conserved end residues are part of each CDR3. A D gene is named only where the DNA matches it firmly. Clone size is shown for a subset of rows, as once, few, many or a class of expanded clone.

d_gene: TRBD1
v_gene: TRBV19
j_gene: TRBJ1-1
abundance: few
CDR3aa: CASSMGQGPTEAFF
CDR3nt: TGTGCCAGTAGTATGGGACAGGGTCCCACTGAAGCTTTCTTT

d_gene: TRBD1
v_gene: TRBV6-6
j_gene: TRBJ2-5
abundance: -
CDR3aa: CASRSTGGLEETQYF
CDR3nt: TGTGCCAGCAGATCTACAGGGGGACTTGAAGAGACCCAGTACTTC

d_gene: -
v_gene: TRBV6-1
j_gene: TRBJ2-6
abundance: -
CDR3aa: CASSEASGSGANVLTF
CDR3nt: TGTGCCAGCAGTGAAGCAAGTGGCTCTGGGGCCAACGTCCTGACTTTC

d_gene: -
v_gene: TRBV11-3
j_gene: TRBJ2-3
abundance: once
CDR3aa: CASSLDGAGGTDTQYF
CDR3nt: TGTGCCAGCAGCTTAGATGGGGCAGGGGGCACAGATACGCAGTATTTT

d_gene: -
v_gene: TRBV6-4
j_gene: TRBJ1-2
abundance: -
CDR3aa: CASSDSRRAGYGYTF
CDR3nt: TGTGCCAGCAGTGACTCGCGCAGGGCTGGCTATGGCTACACCTTC

d_gene: -
v_gene: TRBV19
j_gene: TRBJ1-5
abundance: -
CDR3aa: CATAEAHNQPQHF
CDR3nt: TGTGCCACCGCGGAGGCTCACAATCAGCCCCAGCATTTT

d_gene: -
v_gene: TRBV15
j_gene: TRBJ1-2
abundance: once
CDR3aa: CATSSTLRNYGYTF
CDR3nt: TGTGCCACCAGCAGCACTCTTAGGAACTATGGCTACACCTTC

d_gene: -
v_gene: TRBV25-1
j_gene: TRBJ2-7
abundance: once
CDR3aa: CASSDVGGGYESLYEQYF
CDR3nt: TGTGCCAGCAGTGATGTTGGAGGGGGATATGAATCCCTCTACGAGCAGTACTTC

d_gene: -
v_gene: TRBV6-5
j_gene: TRBJ1-1
abundance: -
CDR3aa: CASGVSMNTEAFF
CDR3nt: TGTGCCAGCGGGGTGTCGATGAACACTGAAGCTTTCTTT

d_gene: -
v_gene: TRBV2
j_gene: TRBJ1-1
abundance: -
CDR3aa: CASSVRIKNTEAFF
CDR3nt: TGTGCCAGCAGTGTACGGATTAAGAACACTGAAGCTTTCTTT

d_gene: TRBD2
v_gene: TRBV3-1/TRBV3-2
j_gene: TRBJ2-5
abundance: once
CDR3aa: CASSLGTSGETQYF
CDR3nt: TGTGCCAGCAGCCTTGGGACTAGCGGAGAGACCCAGTACTTC

d_gene: -
v_gene: TRBV4-1
j_gene: TRBJ1-2
abundance: -
CDR3aa: CASSQESAGAGYHYGYTF
CDR3nt: TGCGCCAGCAGCCAAGAAAGCGCAGGGGCAGGGTATCACTATGGCTACACCTTC

d_gene: -
v_gene: TRBV4-3
j_gene: TRBJ1-2
abundance: few
CDR3aa: CASSQDGWGYYGYTF
CDR3nt: TGCGCCAGCAGCCAAGACGGCTGGGGATACTATGGCTACACCTTC

d_gene: TRBD2
v_gene: TRBV5-6
j_gene: TRBJ2-3
abundance: -
CDR3aa: CASSFGFSVGGSSTDTQYF
CDR3nt: TGTGCCAGCAGCTTTGGGTTTTCGGTGGGAGGGAGCAGCACAGATACGCAGTATTTT

d_gene: -
v_gene: TRBV29-1
j_gene: TRBJ2-7
abundance: -
CDR3aa: CSVRRLGANYEQYF
CDR3nt: TGCAGCGTTCGTCGCTTGGGGGCGAACTACGAGCAGTACTTC

d_gene: TRBD1
v_gene: TRBV19
j_gene: TRBJ1-1
abundance: -
CDR3aa: CASSIAGAGGTEAFF
CDR3nt: TGTGCCAGTAGTATAGCAGGGGCAGGGGGCACTGAAGCTTTCTTT

d_gene: TRBD2
v_gene: TRBV3-1/TRBV3-2
j_gene: TRBJ2-7
abundance: -
CDR3aa: CASSKEHVIAGGPRARNEQYF
CDR3nt: TGTGCCAGCAGCAAAGAACATGTAATAGCGGGAGGGCCCCGGGCTAGGAACGAGCAGTACTTC

d_gene: TRBD2
v_gene: TRBV19
j_gene: TRBJ2-1
abundance: -
CDR3aa: CASNRLAGGNEQFF
CDR3nt: TGTGCCAGTAACCGGCTAGCGGGTGGTAATGAGCAGTTCTTC

d_gene: -
v_gene: TRBV6-5
j_gene: TRBJ1-5
abundance: -
CDR3aa: CASSYRSNQPQHF
CDR3nt: TGTGCCAGCAGTTATAGGAGCAATCAGCCCCAGCATTTT

d_gene: TRBD1
v_gene: TRBV5-1
j_gene: TRBJ1-1
abundance: few
CDR3aa: CASSPGRQGAVNTEAFF
CDR3nt: TGCGCCAGCAGCCCGGGAAGACAGGGGGCCGTGAACACTGAAGCTTTCTTT

d_gene: TRBD2
v_gene: TRBV6-6
j_gene: TRBJ2-1
abundance: -
CDR3aa: CASSPLAGGVNEQFF
CDR3nt: TGTGCCAGCAGTCCGCTAGCGGGAGGAGTAAATGAGCAGTTCTTC

d_gene: TRBD2
v_gene: TRBV19
j_gene: TRBJ2-7
abundance: -
CDR3aa: CASSALGTSGRYEQYF
CDR3nt: TGTGCCAGTAGTGCCCTCGGGACTAGCGGGAGATACGAGCAGTACTTC

d_gene: TRBD1
v_gene: TRBV3-1/TRBV3-2
j_gene: TRBJ2-3
abundance: -
CDR3aa: CASSHPGQGIDTQYF
CDR3nt: TGTGCCAGCAGCCATCCGGGACAGGGGATAGATACGCAGTATTTT

d_gene: TRBD2
v_gene: TRBV7-9
j_gene: TRBJ2-1
abundance: -
CDR3aa: CASSLGKTSGSLYNEQFF
CDR3nt: TGTGCCAGCAGCTTAGGCAAAACTAGCGGGAGTTTATACAATGAGCAGTTCTTC

d_gene: TRBD1
v_gene: TRBV5-1
j_gene: TRBJ2-1
abundance: -
CDR3aa: CASSLAGTGGLQFF
CDR3nt: TGCGCCAGCAGCTTGGCCGGGACAGGGGGGCTGCAGTTCTTC

d_gene: TRBD1
v_gene: TRBV5-4
j_gene: TRBJ1-4
abundance: -
CDR3aa: CATSLRDRNNEKLFF
CDR3nt: TGTGCCACCTCATTACGGGACAGGAATAATGAAAAACTGTTTTTT

d_gene: -
v_gene: TRBV4-2
j_gene: TRBJ2-7
abundance: -
CDR3aa: CASSQDGTRNEQYF
CDR3nt: TGTGCCAGCAGCCAAGACGGAACTAGAAACGAGCAGTACTTC

d_gene: TRBD1
v_gene: TRBV2
j_gene: TRBJ1-2
abundance: once
CDR3aa: CASTRTRTGGYGYTF
CDR3nt: TGTGCCAGCACCCGAACGCGGACAGGGGGCTATGGCTACACCTTC

d_gene: TRBD2
v_gene: TRBV5-3
j_gene: TRBJ2-1
abundance: -
CDR3aa: CARRLAGDNEQFF
CDR3nt: TGTGCCAGGCGACTAGCGGGAGACAATGAGCAGTTCTTC

d_gene: TRBD2
v_gene: TRBV11-2
j_gene: TRBJ2-1
abundance: -
CDR3aa: CASSTSGLAEYNEQFF
CDR3nt: TGTGCCAGCAGCACCTCGGGACTAGCGGAGTACAATGAGCAGTTCTTC

d_gene: -
v_gene: TRBV4-1
j_gene: TRBJ1-2
abundance: -
CDR3aa: CASSQEGGSGLNYGYTF
CDR3nt: TGCGCCAGCAGCCAAGAAGGGGGAAGTGGCCTTAACTATGGCTACACCTTC

d_gene: -
v_gene: TRBV14
j_gene: TRBJ1-3
abundance: -
CDR3aa: CASSQAWSLGRNTIYF
CDR3nt: TGTGCCAGCAGCCAAGCCTGGTCCTTGGGAAGAAACACCATATATTTT

d_gene: TRBD1
v_gene: TRBV10-3
j_gene: TRBJ2-3
abundance: -
CDR3aa: CAISAGWGTGLTDTQYF
CDR3nt: TGTGCCATCAGTGCCGGCTGGGGGACAGGTCTCACAGATACGCAGTATTTT

d_gene: -
v_gene: TRBV7-2
j_gene: TRBJ2-2
abundance: -
CDR3aa: CASSFPRLGDTGELFF
CDR3nt: TGTGCCAGCAGCTTCCCGAGACTAGGAGACACCGGGGAGCTGTTTTTT

d_gene: -
v_gene: TRBV6-1
j_gene: TRBJ1-1
abundance: -
CDR3aa: CASSELGNTNTEAFF
CDR3nt: TGTGCCAGCAGTGAATTGGGCAATACGAACACTGAAGCTTTCTTT

d_gene: -
v_gene: TRBV29-1
j_gene: TRBJ2-2
abundance: once
CDR3aa: CSVEIQGTGELFF
CDR3nt: TGCAGCGTTGAAATACAGGGCACCGGGGAGCTGTTTTTT

d_gene: -
v_gene: TRBV7-8
j_gene: TRBJ2-7
abundance: -
CDR3aa: CASSLGGARRDEQYF
CDR3nt: TGTGCCAGCAGCCTTGGGGGGGCTCGTCGGGATGAGCAGTACTTC

d_gene: TRBD2
v_gene: TRBV3-1/TRBV3-2
j_gene: TRBJ2-3
abundance: -
CDR3aa: CASSSRLAGRTDTQYF
CDR3nt: TGTGCCAGCAGCTCCCGCCTAGCGGGACGAACAGATACGCAGTATTTT

d_gene: TRBD1
v_gene: TRBV5-1
j_gene: TRBJ2-7
abundance: -
CDR3aa: CASSLALGQGVKSSHEQYF
CDR3nt: TGCGCCAGCAGCTTGGCCCTAGGACAGGGGGTTAAGTCGTCCCACGAGCAGTACTTC

d_gene: TRBD2
v_gene: TRBV11-2
j_gene: TRBJ2-3
abundance: -
CDR3aa: CASSLVGGSGASTDTQYF
CDR3nt: TGTGCCAGCAGCTTAGTAGGGGGTAGCGGGGCTAGCACAGATACGCAGTATTTT

d_gene: TRBD1
v_gene: TRBV27
j_gene: TRBJ1-5
abundance: -
CDR3aa: CASSSQGASGPQHF
CDR3nt: TGTGCCAGCAGTTCACAGGGGGCGAGCGGGCCCCAGCATTTT

d_gene: -
v_gene: TRBV7-2
j_gene: TRBJ1-6
abundance: -
CDR3aa: CASSLGQNSPLHF
CDR3nt: TGTGCCAGCAGCTTAGGACAGAATTCACCCCTCCACTTT

d_gene: -
v_gene: TRBV9
j_gene: TRBJ2-2
abundance: -
CDR3aa: CASSVGLNTGELFF
CDR3nt: TGTGCCAGCAGCGTGGGGCTAAACACCGGGGAGCTGTTTTTT

d_gene: -
v_gene: TRBV9
j_gene: TRBJ1-1
abundance: -
CDR3aa: CASSVSGGNTEAFF
CDR3nt: TGTGCCAGCAGCGTATCGGGGGGCAACACTGAAGCTTTCTTT

d_gene: TRBD1
v_gene: TRBV27
j_gene: TRBJ2-2
abundance: -
CDR3aa: CASSFLGTGWPNTGELFF
CDR3nt: TGTGCCAGCAGTTTTCTCGGGACAGGGTGGCCGAACACCGGGGAGCTGTTTTTT

d_gene: -
v_gene: TRBV10-3
j_gene: TRBJ1-1
abundance: once
CDR3aa: CAIIGQWGTEAFF
CDR3nt: TGTGCCATCATAGGACAGTGGGGCACTGAAGCTTTCTTT

d_gene: -
v_gene: TRBV5-8
j_gene: TRBJ2-2
abundance: once
CDR3aa: CASSPLGIGVAVNTGELFF
CDR3nt: TGTGCCAGCAGCCCCCTTGGGATCGGAGTAGCGGTCAACACCGGGGAGCTGTTTTTT